The following is a T cell receptor beta chain sequence with its context. Its antigen is currently unknown. Germline values: CDR1 SNHLY, CDR2 FYNNEI. This CDR3 contains 15 residues. V lost 6 bases and J lost 0; bases outside the gene matches: 3. This record comes from a study of OX40 agonist ivuxolimab in advanced cancers. Turning to the study itself: Patient treatment consisted of intravenous ivuxolimab administration every 2 weeks at 0.01 to 10 mg/kg. Broader study findings: In the 0.1-3.0 mg/kg groups, partial responders showed among the lowest expansion.

Generated by immunoSEQ multiplex PCR, the TCRdb table keeps only in-frame clones and is missing some. The profile shows about 80,000 clones, around 94% of them singletons. The V gene is TRBV2, the J gene TRBJ2-2, with 8 bases identical to TRBD2. The input for sequencing was CD4+ or CD8+ T cells sorted from blood, taken in a trial of the OX40 agonist ivuxolimab. The TCR originated in an adult with an advanced solid tumor such as melanoma, head and neck, liver or kidney cancer. CDR3 nucleotide sequence: TGTGCCAGCAGGGGGACTAGATCGAACACCGGGGAGCTGTTTTTT. This gives the protein CASRGTRSNTGELFF.